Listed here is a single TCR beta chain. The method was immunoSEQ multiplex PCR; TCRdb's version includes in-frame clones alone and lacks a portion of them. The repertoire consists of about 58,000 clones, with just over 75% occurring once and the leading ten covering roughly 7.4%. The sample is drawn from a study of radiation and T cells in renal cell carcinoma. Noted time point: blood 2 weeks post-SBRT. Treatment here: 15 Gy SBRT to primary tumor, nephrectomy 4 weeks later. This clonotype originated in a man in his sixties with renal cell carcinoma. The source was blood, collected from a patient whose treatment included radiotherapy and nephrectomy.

Here the CDR3 reads CASSLGIGPYEQYV. CDR3 nucleotides: TGTGCCAGCAGCTTAGGAATAGGACCCTACGAGCAGTACGTC. The V gene is TRBV7-2, the J gene TRBJ2-7; D not certain. Trimming left V 1 base short and J 2 bases short, with 9 bases between. This CDR3 has 14 residues. Germline-derived CDR1 and CDR2 are SGHTA and FQGNSA.